This T cell receptor beta chain was captured by sequencing in a study of neoadjuvant anti-PD-1 for oral cavity cancer. Germline V gene data show CDR1 as MRHNA and CDR2 as SNTAGT. V was clipped by 3 bases and J by 7 bases; unmatched bases: 2. The CDR3 length is 13 residues. This table comes from immunoSEQ multiplex PCR, and its TCRdb copy is limited to in-frame clones, with some not included. The profile covers about 6,700 clones, with less than 50% appearing a single time and approximately 26% taken by the ten largest. By sample fraction, this clone is medium-sized. The sample in question was tumor tissue, obtained before nivolumab (anti-PD-1) treatment. This TCR was sampled from a person aged 40 to 85 with oral cavity squamous cell carcinoma. The V and J genes are TRBV6-4 and TRBJ2-2; 7 nucleotides agree with TRBD1. The CDR3 DNA is TGTGCCAGCAGTGAGACAGGGAACGGGGAGCTGTTTTTT. Amino acids: CASSETGNGELFF.